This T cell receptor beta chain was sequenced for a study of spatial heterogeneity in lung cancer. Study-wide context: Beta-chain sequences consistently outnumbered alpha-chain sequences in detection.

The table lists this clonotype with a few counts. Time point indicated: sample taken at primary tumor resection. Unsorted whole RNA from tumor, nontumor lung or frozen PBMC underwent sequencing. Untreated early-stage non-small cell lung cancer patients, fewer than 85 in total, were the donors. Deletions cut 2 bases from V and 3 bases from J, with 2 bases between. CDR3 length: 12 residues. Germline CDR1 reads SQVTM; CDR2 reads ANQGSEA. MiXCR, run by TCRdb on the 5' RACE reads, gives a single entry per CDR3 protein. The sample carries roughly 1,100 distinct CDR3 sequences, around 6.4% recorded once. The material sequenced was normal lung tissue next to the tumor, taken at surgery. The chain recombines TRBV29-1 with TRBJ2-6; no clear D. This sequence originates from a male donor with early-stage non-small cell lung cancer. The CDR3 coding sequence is TGCAGCGTTGAAAGTGGGGCCAACGTCCTGACTTTC. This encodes CSVESGANVLTF.